This T cell receptor (beta chain) was obtained from a study of OX40 agonist ivuxolimab in advanced cancers. Remarks on this clone: Its cognate antigen is unknown.

The germline V gene has CDR1 MGHRA and CDR2 YSYEKL. Trimming stripped 1 base from V and 6 bases from J, with 13 bases between. The CDR3 totals 15 residues. Produced via immunoSEQ multiplex PCR; TCRdb's table is partial and in-frame only. The sample includes approximately 34,000 clones, around 90% of them seen just once. General study findings and limits: Clonal expansion among partial responders at 0.1-3.0 mg/kg ranked near the lowest. Antigen targets of the expanded peripheral T cells went undetermined.

The V call is TRBV4-1, the J call TRBJ2-1; the D call may be TRBD1 or TRBD2 (5 bases each). This specimen was CD4+ or CD8+ T cells sorted from blood, taken in a trial of the OX40 agonist ivuxolimab. The clonotype comes from an adult with an advanced solid tumor such as melanoma, head and neck, liver or kidney cancer. Here the CDR3 DNA reads TGCGCCAGCAGCCAAGGAGGAGGTAGGGGCAATGAGCAGTTCTTC. As protein: CASSQGGGRGNEQFF.